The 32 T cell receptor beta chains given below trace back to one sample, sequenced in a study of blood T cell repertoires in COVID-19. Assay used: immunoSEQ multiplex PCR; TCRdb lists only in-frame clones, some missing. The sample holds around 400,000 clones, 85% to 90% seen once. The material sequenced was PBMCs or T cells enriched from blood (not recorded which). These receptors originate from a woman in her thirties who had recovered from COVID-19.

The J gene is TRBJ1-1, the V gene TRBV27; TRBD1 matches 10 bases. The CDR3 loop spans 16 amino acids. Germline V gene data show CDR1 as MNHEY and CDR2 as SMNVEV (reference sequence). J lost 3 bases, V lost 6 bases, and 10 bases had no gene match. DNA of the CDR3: TGTGCCAGCAGATTTGGACAGGGGGTTTCCTACACTGAAGCTTTCTTT. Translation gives CASRFGQGVSYTEAFF.

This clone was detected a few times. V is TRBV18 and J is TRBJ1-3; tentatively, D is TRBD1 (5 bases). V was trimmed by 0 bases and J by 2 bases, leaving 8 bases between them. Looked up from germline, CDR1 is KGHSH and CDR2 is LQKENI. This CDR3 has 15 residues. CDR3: CASSPPARAGNTIYF. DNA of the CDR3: TGTGCCAGCTCACCACCGGCCAGGGCTGGAAACACCATATATTTT.

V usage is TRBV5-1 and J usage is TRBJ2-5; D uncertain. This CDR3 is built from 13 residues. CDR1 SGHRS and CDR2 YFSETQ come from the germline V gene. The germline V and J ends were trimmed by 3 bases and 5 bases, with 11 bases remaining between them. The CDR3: CASSSLPGETQYF. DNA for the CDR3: TGCGCCAGCAGCTCGCTCCCCGGGGAGACCCAGTACTTC. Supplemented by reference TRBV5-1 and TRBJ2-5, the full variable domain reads KAGVTQTPRYLIKTRGQQVTLSCSPISGHRSVSWYQQTPGQGLQFLFEYFSETQRNKGNFPGRFSGRQFSNSRSEMNVSTLELGDSALYLCASSSLPGETQYFGPGTRLLVL.

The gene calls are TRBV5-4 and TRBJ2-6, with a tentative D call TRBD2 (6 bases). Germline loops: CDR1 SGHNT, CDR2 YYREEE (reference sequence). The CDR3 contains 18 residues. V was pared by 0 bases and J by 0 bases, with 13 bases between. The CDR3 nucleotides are TGTGCCAGCAGCTTGGCCGCGGGGTCACACTCTGGGGCCAACGTCCTGACTTTC. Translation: CASSLAAGSHSGANVLTF.

This CDR3 reads CASSPHSGRAPNEQFF. The DNA of the CDR3 is TGTGCCAGCAGTCCCCATAGCGGGAGGGCCCCCAATGAGCAGTTCTTC. The chain employs TRBV28 and TRBJ2-1, with 11 positions matching TRBD2. The length of the CDR3 is 16 residues. Trimming took 5 bases from V and 6 from J; bases not matched to a gene: 9. CDR1 is MDHEN, CDR2 SYDVKM, per germline.

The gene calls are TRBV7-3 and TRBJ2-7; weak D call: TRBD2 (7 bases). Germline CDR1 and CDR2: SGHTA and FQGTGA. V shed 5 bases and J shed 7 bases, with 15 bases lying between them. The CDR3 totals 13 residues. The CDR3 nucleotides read TGTGCCAGCAGCCACAGGGACTATTCTGAGCAGTACTTC. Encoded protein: CASSHRDYSEQYF.

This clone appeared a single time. CDR3 in DNA: TGTGCCAGCAGCCCGGGGGCTAGCGGGGTGAGCTCCTACGAGCAGTACTTC. It is translated as CASSPGASGVSSYEQYF. V usage is TRBV7-2 and J usage is TRBJ2-7, with 9 bases identical to TRBD2. The CDR3 is 17 amino acids. Germline loops: CDR1 SGHTA, CDR2 FQGNSA. Trimming at V came to 5 bases and at J to 0 bases, leaving 11 bases not matched to a gene.

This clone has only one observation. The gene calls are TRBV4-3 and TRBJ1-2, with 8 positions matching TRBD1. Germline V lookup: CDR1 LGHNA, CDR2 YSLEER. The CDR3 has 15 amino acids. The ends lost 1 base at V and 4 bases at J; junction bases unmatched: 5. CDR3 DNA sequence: TGCGCCAGCAGCCAAGTTGCAGGGGGCGTCTATGGCTACACCTTC. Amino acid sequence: CASSQVAGGVYGYTF.

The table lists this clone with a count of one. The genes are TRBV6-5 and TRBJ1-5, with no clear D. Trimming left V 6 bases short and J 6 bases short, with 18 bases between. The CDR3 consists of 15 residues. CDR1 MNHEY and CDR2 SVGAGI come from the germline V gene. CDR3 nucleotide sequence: TGTGCCAGCAGGCGCGGACTCCTGGGGTTTCAGCCCCAGCATTTT. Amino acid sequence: CASRRGLLGFQPQHF.

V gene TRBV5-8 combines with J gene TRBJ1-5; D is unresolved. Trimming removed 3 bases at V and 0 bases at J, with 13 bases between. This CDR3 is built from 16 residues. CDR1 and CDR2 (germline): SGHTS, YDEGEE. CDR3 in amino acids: CASSWYRVTSNQPQHF. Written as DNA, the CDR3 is TGTGCCAGCAGCTGGTACCGGGTGACTAGCAATCAGCCCCAGCATTTT.

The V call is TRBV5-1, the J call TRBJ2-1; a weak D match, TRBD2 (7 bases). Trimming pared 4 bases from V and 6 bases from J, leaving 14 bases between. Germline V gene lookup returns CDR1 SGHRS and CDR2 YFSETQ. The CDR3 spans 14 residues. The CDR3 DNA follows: TGCGCCAGCAGCGTAATAGGGGGGGCCAATGAGCAGTTCTTC. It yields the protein CASSVIGGANEQFF.

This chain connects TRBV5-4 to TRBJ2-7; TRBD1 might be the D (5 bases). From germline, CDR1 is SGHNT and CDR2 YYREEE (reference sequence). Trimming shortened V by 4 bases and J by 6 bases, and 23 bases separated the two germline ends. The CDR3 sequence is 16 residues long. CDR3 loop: CASSPLPPDSLSEQYF. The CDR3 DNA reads TGTGCCAGCAGCCCCCTCCCCCCCGACAGTCTGAGCGAGCAGTACTTC. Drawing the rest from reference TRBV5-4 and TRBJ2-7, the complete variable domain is ETGVTQSPTHLIKTRGQQVTLRCSSQSGHNTVSWYQQALGQGPQFIFQYYREEENGRGNFPPRFSGLQFPNYSSELNVNALELDDSALYLCASSPLPPDSLSEQYFGPGTRLTVT.

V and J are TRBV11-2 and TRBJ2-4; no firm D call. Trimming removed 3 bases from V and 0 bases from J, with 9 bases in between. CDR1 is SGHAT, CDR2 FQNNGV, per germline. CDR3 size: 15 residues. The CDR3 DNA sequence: TGTGCCAGCAGCTTGGCTTTGCTAGCCAAAAACATTCAGTACTTC. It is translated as CASSLALLAKNIQYF.

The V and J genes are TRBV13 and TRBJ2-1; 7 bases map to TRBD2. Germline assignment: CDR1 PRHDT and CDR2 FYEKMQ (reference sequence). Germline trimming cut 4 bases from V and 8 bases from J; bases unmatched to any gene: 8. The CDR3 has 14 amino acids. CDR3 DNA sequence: TGTGCCAGCAGCTGGCGGGAGTCGGGCGATGAGCAGTTCTTC. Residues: CASSWRESGDEQFF. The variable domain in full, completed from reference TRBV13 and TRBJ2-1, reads AAGVIQSPRHLIKEKRETATLKCYPIPRHDTVYWYQQGPGQDPQFLISFYEKMQSDKGSIPDRFSAQQFSDYHSELNMSSLELGDSALYFCASSWRESGDEQFFGPGTRLTVL.

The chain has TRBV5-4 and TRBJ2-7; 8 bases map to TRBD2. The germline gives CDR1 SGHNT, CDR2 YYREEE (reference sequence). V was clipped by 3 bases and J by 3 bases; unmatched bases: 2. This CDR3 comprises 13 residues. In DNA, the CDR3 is TGTGCCAGCAGCTACGCGGGGGGCTACGAGCAGTACTTC. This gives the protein CASSYAGGYEQYF.

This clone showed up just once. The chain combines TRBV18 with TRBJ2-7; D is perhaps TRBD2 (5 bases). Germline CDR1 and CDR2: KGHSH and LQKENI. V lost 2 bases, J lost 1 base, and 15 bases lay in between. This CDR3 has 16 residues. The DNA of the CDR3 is TGTGCCAGCTCACCAAATATGGCAGGAGGATCCTACGAGCAGTACTTC. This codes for CASSPNMAGGSYEQYF.

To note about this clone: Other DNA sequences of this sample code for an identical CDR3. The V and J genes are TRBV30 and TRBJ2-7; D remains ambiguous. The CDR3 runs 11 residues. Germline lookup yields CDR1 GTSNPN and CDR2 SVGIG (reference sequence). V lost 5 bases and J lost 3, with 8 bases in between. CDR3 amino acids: CAWSQNYEQYF. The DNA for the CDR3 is TGTGCCTGGTCACAGAACTACGAGCAGTACTTC.

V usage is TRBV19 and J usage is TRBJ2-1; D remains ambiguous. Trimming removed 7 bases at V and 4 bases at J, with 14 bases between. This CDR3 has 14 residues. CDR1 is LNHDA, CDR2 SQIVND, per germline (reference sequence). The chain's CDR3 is CASTRNRRYNEQFF. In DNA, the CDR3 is TGTGCCAGTACAAGAAACAGACGGTACAATGAGCAGTTCTTC.

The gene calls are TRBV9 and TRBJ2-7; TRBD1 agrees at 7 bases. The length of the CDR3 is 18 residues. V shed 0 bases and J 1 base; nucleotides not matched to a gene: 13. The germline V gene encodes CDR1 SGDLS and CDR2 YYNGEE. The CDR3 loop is CASSVGSQTRGSSYEQYF. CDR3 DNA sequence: TGTGCCAGCAGCGTAGGTAGCCAGACCAGGGGGTCATCCTACGAGCAGTACTTC.

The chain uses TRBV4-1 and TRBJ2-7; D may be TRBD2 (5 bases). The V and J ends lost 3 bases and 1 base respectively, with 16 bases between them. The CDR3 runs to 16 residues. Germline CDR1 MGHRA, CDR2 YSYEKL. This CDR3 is CASSHLGETISYEQYF. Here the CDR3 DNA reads TGCGCCAGCAGCCACCTCGGGGAGACTATTTCCTACGAGCAGTACTTC.

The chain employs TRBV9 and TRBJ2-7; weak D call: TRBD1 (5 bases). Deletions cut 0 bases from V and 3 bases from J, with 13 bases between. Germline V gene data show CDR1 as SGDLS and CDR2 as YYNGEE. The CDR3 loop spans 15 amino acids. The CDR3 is CASSVGGLGDYEQYF. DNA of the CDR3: TGTGCCAGCAGCGTAGGGGGATTAGGGGACTACGAGCAGTACTTC. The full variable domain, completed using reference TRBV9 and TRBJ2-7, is DSGVTQTPKHLITATGQRVTLRCSPRSGDLSVYWYQQSLDQGLQFLIQYYNGEERAKGNILERFSAQQFPDLHSELNLSSLELGDSALYFCASSVGGLGDYEQYFGPGTRLTVT.

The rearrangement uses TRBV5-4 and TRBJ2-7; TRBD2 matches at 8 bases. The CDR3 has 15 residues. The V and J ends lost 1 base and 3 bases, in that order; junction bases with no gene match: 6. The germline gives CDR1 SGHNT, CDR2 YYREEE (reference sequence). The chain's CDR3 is CASSLRREAFYEQYF. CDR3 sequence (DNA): TGTGCCAGCAGCTTGAGGCGGGAGGCGTTCTACGAGCAGTACTTC.

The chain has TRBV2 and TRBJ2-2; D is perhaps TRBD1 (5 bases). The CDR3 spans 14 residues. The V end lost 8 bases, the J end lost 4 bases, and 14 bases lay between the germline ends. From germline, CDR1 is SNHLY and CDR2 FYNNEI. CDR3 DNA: TGTGCCAGCGGGCGAGCAGGGCGCACCGGGGAGCTGTTTTTT. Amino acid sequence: CASGRAGRTGELFF.

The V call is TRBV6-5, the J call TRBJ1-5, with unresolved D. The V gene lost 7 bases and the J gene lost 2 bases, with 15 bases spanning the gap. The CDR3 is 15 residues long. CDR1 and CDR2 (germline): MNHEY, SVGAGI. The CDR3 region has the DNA TGTGCCAGCAACCCAGATTTTGGGCGCAATCAGCCCCAGCATTTT. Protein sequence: CASNPDFGRNQPQHF.

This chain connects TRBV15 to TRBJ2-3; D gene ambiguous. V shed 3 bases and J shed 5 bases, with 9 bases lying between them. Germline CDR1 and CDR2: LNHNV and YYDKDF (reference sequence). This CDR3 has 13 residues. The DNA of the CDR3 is TGTGCCACCAGCAGTCACCGACTAGATACGCAGTATTTT. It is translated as CATSSHRLDTQYF.

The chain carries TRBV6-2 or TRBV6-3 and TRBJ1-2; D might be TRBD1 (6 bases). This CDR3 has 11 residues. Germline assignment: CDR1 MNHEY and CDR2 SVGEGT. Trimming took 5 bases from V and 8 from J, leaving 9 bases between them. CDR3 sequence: CASSPGVGYTF. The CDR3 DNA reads TGTGCCAGCAGTCCAGGGGTCGGCTACACCTTC.

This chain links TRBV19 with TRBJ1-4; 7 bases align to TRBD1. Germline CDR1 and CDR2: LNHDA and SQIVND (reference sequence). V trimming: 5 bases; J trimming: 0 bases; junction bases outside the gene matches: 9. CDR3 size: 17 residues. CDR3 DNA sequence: TGTGCCAGTAGTTCTCGGACAGGAGTTGCAACTAATGAAAAACTGTTTTTT. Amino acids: CASSSRTGVATNEKLFF.

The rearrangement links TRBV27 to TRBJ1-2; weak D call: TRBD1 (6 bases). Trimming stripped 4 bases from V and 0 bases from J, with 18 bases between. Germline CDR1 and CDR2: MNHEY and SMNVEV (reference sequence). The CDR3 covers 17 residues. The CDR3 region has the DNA TGTGCCAGCAGTTCGGAATCGGGACGACAGGCTAACTATGGCTACACCTTC. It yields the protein CASSSESGRQANYGYTF.

CDR3: CASSLGSDRANYGYTF. Here the CDR3 DNA reads TGTGCCAGCAGCTTAGGGAGCGACAGGGCTAACTATGGCTACACCTTC. J is TRBJ1-2 and V is TRBV7-2; 7 bases align to TRBD1. The CDR3 is 16 amino acids. Losses at the gene ends were 1 base for V and 0 bases for J; bases not matched to a gene: 5. Germline V gene data show CDR1 as SGHTA and CDR2 as FQGNSA. The full variable domain, completed using reference TRBV7-2 and TRBJ1-2, is GAGVSQSPSNKVTEKGKDVELRCDPISGHTALYWYRQSLGQGLEFLIYFQGNSAPDKSGLPSDRFSAERTGGSVSTLTIQRTQQEDSAVYLCASSLGSDRANYGYTFGSGTRLTVV.

CDR3 loop: CAWSTDSAVEQYF. The DNA for the CDR3 is TGTGCCTGGAGTACGGACTCGGCGGTCGAGCAGTACTTC. V and J are TRBV30 and TRBJ2-7; the D gene is possibly TRBD2 (5 bases). This CDR3 is built from 13 residues. Germline CDR1 is GTSNPN and CDR2 is SVGIG (reference sequence). The germline V and J ends were trimmed by 2 bases and 6 bases, with 14 bases remaining between them.

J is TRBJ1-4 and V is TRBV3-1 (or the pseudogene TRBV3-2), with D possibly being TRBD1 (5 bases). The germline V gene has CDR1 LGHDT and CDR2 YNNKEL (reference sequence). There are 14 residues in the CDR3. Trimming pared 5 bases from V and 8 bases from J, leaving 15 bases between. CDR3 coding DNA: TGTGCCAGCAGCACCGGACACATCGGCGAAAAACTGTTTTTT. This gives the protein CASSTGHIGEKLFF.

CDR3: CASSLAWLHNEQFF. The CDR3 DNA sequence: TGCGCCAGCAGCTTGGCCTGGCTTCACAATGAGCAGTTCTTC. This chain connects TRBV5-1 to TRBJ2-1; D is uncertain. V shed 0 bases and J shed 5 bases, with 9 bases lying between them. Germline V CDR1 and CDR2: SGHRS, YFSETQ. The CDR3 sequence is 14 residues long.